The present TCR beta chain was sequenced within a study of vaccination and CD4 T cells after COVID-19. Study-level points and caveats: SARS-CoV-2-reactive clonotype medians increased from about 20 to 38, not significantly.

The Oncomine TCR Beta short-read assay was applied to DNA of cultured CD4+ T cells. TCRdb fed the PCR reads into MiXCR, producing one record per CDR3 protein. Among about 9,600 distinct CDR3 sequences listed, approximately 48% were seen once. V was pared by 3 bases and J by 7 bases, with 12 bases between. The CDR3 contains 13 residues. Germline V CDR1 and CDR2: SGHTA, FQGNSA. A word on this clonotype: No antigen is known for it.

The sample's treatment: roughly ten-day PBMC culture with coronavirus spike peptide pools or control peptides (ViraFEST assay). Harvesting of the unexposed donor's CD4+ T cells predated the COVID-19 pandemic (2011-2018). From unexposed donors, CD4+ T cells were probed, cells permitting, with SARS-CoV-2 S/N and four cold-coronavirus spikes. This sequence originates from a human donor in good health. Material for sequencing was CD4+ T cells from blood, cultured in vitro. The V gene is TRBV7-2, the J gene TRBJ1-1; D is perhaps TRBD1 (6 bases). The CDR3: CASSFKRGNEAFF. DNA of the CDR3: TGTGCCAGCAGCTTCAAGAGGGGGAATGAAGCTTTCTTT.